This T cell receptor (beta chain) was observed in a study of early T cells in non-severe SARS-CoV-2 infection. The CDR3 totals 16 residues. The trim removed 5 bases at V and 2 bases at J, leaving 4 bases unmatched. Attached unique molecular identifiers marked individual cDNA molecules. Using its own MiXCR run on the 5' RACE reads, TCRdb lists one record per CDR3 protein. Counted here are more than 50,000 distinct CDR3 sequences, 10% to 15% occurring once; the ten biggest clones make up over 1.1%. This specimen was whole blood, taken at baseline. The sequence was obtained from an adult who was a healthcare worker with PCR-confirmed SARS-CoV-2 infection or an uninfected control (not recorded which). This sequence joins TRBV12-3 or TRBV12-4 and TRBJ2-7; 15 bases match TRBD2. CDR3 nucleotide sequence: TGTGCCAGCAGTAGGACTAGCGGGAGGGCCCCCTACGAGCAGTACTTC. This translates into CASSRTSGRAPYEQYF.